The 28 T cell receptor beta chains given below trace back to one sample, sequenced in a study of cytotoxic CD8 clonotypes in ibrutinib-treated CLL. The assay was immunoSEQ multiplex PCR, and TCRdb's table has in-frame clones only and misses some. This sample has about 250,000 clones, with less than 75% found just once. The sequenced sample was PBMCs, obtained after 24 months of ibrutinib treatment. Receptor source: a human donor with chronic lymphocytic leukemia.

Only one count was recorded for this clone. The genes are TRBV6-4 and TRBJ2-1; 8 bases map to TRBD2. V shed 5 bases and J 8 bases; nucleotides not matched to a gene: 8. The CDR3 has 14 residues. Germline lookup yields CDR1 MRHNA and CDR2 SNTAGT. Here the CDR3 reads CASSRIAGSHEQFF. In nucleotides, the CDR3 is TGTGCCAGCAGTAGAATAGCGGGAAGCCATGAGCAGTTCTTC.

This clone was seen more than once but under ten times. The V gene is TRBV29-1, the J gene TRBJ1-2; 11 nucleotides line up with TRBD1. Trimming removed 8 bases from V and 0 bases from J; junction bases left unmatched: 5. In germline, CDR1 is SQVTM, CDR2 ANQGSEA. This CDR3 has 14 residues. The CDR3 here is CSSGQGAPNYGYTF. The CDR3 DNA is TGCAGCTCAGGACAGGGGGCGCCTAACTATGGCTACACCTTC.

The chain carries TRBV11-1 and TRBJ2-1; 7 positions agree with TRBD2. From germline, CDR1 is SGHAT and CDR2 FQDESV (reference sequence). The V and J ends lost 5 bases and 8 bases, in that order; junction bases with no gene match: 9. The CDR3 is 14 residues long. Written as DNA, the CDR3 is TGTGCCAGCAGCCGGGGGGAGGTGATAGATGAGCAGTTCTTC. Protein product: CASSRGEVIDEQFF.

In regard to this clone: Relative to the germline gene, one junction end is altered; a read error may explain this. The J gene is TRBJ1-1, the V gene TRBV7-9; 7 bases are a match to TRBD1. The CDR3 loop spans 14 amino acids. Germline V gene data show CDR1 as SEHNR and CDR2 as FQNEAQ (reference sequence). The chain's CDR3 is CVSSFQGVNTEAFF. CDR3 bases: TGTGTCAGCAGCTTTCAGGGGGTGAACACTGAAGCTTTCTTT.

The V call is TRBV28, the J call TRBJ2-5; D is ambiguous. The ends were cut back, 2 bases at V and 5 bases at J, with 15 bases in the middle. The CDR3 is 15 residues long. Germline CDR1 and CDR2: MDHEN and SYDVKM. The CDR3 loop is CASSLGSDLRETQYF. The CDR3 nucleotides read TGTGCCAGCAGTTTAGGGTCCGACCTTCGGGAGACCCAGTACTTC.

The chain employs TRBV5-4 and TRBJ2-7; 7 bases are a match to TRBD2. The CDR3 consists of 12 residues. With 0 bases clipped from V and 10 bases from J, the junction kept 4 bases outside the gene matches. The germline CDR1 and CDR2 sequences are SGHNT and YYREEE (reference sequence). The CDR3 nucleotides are TGTGCCAGCAGCTTGGCCGCGGGGGATCAGTACTTC. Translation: CASSLAAGDQYF.

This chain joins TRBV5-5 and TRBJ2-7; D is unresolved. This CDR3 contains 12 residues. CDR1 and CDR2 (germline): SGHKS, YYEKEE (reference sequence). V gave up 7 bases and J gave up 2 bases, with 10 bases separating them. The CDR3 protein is CASRHIAYEQYF. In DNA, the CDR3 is TGTGCCAGCCGACATATCGCCTACGAGCAGTACTTC.

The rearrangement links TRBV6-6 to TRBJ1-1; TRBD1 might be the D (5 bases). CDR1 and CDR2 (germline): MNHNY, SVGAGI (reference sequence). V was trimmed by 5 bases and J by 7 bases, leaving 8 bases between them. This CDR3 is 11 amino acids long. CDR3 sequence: CASSRQLEAFF. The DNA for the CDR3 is TGTGCCAGCAGTAGACAGCTTGAAGCTTTCTTT.

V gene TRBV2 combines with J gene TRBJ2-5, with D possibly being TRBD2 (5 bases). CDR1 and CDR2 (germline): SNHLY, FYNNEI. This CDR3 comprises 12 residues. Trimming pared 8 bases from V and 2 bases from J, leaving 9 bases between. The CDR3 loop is CASLGGQETQYF. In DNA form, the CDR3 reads TGTGCCAGCCTAGGCGGGCAAGAGACCCAGTACTTC.

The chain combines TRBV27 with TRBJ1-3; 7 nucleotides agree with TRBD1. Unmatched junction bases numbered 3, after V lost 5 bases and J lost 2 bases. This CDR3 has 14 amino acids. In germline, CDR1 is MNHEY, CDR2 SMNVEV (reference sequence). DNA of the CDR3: TGTGCCAGCAGTCCCCAGGGGGCTGGAAACACCATATATTTT. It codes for CASSPQGAGNTIYF.

The CDR3 DNA reads as TGCGCCAGCAGCTTAGGTGTGGAGACCCAGTACTTC. It yields the protein CASSLGVETQYF. The chain couples TRBV5-1 to TRBJ2-5; no firm D call. The V gene's germline CDR1 is SGHRS and CDR2 YFSETQ. This CDR3 has 12 amino acids. The ends were cut back, 2 bases at V and 5 bases at J, with 7 bases in the middle. The full variable domain, completed using reference TRBV5-1 and TRBJ2-5, is KAGVTQTPRYLIKTRGQQVTLSCSPISGHRSVSWYQQTPGQGLQFLFEYFSETQRNKGNFPGRFSGRQFSNSRSEMNVSTLELGDSALYLCASSLGVETQYFGPGTRLLVL.

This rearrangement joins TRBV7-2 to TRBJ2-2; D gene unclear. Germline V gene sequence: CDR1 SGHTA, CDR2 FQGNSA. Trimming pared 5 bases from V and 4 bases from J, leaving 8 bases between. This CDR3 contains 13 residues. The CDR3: CASSPTFTGELFF. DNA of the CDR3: TGTGCCAGCAGCCCGACCTTCACCGGGGAGCTGTTTTTT.

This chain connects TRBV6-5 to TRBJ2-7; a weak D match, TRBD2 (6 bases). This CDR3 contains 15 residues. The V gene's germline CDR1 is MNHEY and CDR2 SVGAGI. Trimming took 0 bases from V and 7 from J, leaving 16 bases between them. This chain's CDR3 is CASSYSVTGVEEQYF. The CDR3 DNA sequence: TGTGCCAGCAGTTACTCGGTAACGGGAGTGGAGGAGCAGTACTTC.

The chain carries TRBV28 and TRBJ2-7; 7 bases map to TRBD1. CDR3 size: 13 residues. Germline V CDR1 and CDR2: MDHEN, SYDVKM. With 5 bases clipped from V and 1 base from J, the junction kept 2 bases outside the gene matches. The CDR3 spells CASSPTGSYEQYF. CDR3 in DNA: TGTGCCAGCAGTCCGACAGGGTCCTACGAGCAGTACTTC. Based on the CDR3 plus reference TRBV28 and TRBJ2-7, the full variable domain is DVKVTQSSRYLVKRTGEKVFLECVQDMDHENMFWYRQDPGLGLRLIYFSYDVKMKEKGDIPEGYSVSREKKERFSLILESASTNQTSMYLCASSPTGSYEQYFGPGTRLTVT.

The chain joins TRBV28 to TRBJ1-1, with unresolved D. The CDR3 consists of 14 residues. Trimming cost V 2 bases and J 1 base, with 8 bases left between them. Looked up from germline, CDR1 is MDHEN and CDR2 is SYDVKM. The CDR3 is CASSLEVSNTEAFF. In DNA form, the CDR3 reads TGTGCCAGCAGTTTAGAGGTTTCGAACACTGAAGCTTTCTTT.

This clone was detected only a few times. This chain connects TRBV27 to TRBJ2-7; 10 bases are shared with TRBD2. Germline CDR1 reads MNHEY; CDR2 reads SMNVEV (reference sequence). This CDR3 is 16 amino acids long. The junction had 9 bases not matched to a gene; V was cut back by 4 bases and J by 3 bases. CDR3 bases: TGTGCCAGCAGTTGGCACCGGACTAGCGGTTACTACGAGCAGTACTTC. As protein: CASSWHRTSGYYEQYF.

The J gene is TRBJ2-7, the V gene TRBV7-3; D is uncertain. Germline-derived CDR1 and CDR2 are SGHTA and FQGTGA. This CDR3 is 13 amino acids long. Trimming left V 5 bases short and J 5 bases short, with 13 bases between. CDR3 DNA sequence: TGTGCCAGCAGCCTTCAAACTGGCGACGAGCAGTACTTC. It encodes CASSLQTGDEQYF.

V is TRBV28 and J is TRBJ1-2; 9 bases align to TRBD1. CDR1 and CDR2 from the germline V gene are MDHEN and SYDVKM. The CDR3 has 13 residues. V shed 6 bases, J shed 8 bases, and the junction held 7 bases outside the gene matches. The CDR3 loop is CASRSQGARGYTF. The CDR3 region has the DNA TGTGCCAGCAGATCACAGGGGGCGAGGGGCTACACCTTC.

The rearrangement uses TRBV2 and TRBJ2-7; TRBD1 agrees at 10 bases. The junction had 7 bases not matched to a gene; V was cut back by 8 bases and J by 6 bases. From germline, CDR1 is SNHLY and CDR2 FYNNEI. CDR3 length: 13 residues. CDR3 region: CASRGTGDGEQYF. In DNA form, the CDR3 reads TGTGCCAGCCGCGGGACAGGGGACGGCGAGCAGTACTTC.

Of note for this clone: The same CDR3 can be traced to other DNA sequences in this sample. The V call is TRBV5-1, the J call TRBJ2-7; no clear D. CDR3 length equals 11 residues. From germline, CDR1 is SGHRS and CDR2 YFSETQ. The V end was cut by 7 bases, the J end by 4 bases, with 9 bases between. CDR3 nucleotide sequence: TGCGCCAGCTCGAACCATTACGAGCAGTACTTC. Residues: CASSNHYEQYF.

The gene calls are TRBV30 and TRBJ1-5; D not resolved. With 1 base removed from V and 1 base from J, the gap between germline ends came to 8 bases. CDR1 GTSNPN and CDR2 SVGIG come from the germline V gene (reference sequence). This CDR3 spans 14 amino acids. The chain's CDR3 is CAWSGTGSNQPQHF. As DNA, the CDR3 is TGTGCCTGGAGTGGGACTGGAAGCAATCAGCCCCAGCATTTT. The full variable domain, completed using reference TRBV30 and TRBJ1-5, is SQTIHQWPATLVQPVGSPLSLECTVEGTSNPNLYWYRQAAGRGLQLLFYSVGIGQISSEVPQNLSASRPQDRQFILSSKKLLLSDSGFYLCAWSGTGSNQPQHFGDGTRLSIL.

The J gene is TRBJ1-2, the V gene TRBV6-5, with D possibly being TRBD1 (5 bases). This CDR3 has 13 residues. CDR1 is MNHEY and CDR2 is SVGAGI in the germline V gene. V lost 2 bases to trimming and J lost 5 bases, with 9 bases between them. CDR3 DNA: TGTGCCAGCAGTTACGGCAGGGCGTATGGCTACACCTTC. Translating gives CASSYGRAYGYTF.

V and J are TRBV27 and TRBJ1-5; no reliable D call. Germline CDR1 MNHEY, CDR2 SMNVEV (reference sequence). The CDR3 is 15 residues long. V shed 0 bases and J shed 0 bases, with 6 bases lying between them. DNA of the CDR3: TGTGCCAGCAGTTTATCACGGGGTAGCAATCAGCCCCAGCATTTT. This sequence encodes CASSLSRGSNQPQHF.

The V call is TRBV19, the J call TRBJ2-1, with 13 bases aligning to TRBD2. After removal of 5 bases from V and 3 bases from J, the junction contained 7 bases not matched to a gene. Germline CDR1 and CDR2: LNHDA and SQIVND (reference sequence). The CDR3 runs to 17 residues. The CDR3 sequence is CASSSELAGGIYNEQFF. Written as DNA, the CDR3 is TGTGCCAGTAGTTCAGAACTAGCGGGAGGGATCTACAATGAGCAGTTCTTC.

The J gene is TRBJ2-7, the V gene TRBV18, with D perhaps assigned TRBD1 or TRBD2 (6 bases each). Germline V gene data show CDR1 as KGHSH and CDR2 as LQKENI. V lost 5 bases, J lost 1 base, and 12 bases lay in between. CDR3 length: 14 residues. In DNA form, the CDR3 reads TGTGCCAGCTCAACAGGGAGGATTTCCTACGAGCAGTACTTC. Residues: CASSTGRISYEQYF.

The CDR3 loop reads CASSVVGDYYNEQFF. CDR3 nucleotides: TGTGCCAGCAGCGTAGTGGGGGACTACTACAATGAGCAGTTCTTC. The chain recombines TRBV9 with TRBJ2-1; 7 positions agree with TRBD2. In germline, CDR1 is SGDLS, CDR2 YYNGEE. The CDR3 is made up of 15 amino acids. V lost 0 bases and J lost 3; bases outside the gene matches: 3. Complete variable domain (other parts from reference TRBV9 and TRBJ2-1): DSGVTQTPKHLITATGQRVTLRCSPRSGDLSVYWYQQSLDQGLQFLIQYYNGEERAKGNILERFSAQQFPDLHSELNLSSLELGDSALYFCASSVVGDYYNEQFFGPGTRLTVL.

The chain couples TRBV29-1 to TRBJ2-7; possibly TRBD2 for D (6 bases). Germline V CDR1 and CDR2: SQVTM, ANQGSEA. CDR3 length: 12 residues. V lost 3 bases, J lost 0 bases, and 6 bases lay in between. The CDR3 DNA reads TGCAGCGTTGACGGGGGCTCCTACGAGCAGTACTTC. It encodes CSVDGGSYEQYF.

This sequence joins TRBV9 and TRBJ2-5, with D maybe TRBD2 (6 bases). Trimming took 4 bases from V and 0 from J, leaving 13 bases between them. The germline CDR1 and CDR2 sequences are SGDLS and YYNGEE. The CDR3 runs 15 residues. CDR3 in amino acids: CASSSEVADQETQYF. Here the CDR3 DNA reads TGTGCCAGCAGCTCAGAAGTAGCGGACCAAGAGACCCAGTACTTC.